This T cell receptor beta chain was recovered during a study of T-cell memory formation after mild COVID-19. Study overall: The two donors had largely donor-specific TCR clusters. Findings and limits, study-wide: In pre-infection memory, a portion of responding clones appeared, which suggested that cross-reactive memory joined. CD4+ contracting clones were found mainly in CM and EM, and CD8+ ones in EMRA. Clones shrinking from day 15 to 85 showed even CD4/CD8 mixes; later expanders tilted CD4+.

MiXCR, run by TCRdb on the 5' RACE reads, gives a single entry per CDR3 protein. Among 350,000 to 450,000 distinct CDR3 sequences listed, approximately 27% were seen once. In the case of this clonotype: Its antigen remains unidentified.

Germline CDR1 and CDR2: SQVTM and ANQGSEA. After removal of 6 bases from V and 3 bases from J, the junction contained 7 bases not matched to a gene. The CDR3 sequence is 13 residues long. The sequenced sample was PBMCs or a T cell subset sorted from them (not recorded which). The receptor was isolated from an adult woman who had mild COVID-19 (a few samples of this study predate the infection). Cell type and time point are not known. The genes are TRBV29-1 and TRBJ1-2; 7 positions match TRBD1. The chain's CDR3 is CSVKGQMDYGYTF. The DNA for the CDR3 is TGCAGCGTCAAGGGACAGATGGACTATGGCTACACCTTC.